One T cell receptor beta chain is described in this entry. Its antigen is unknown. The record originates from a study of T cell responses to AZD1222 COVID-19 vaccine. This CDR3 spans 15 amino acids. Germline V gives CDR1 SNHLY, CDR2 FYNNEI. V lost 3 bases, J lost 3 bases, and 7 bases stayed unmatched. TCRdb's table, derived via immunoSEQ multiplex PCR, lists solely in-frame clones and lacks some. This sample carries over 100,000 clones, 80% to 90% of them seen once, and the ten largest clones take under 3.5%. Study results and limitations: The repertoires were collected only after the peak T cell response.

This specimen was peripheral blood, taken on day 0 of AZD1222 vaccination. The chain carries TRBV2 and TRBJ2-5; TRBD1 matches 7 bases. This sequence originates from an adult in good health. The CDR3 protein is CASSDPTGQKETQYF. CDR3 sequence (DNA): TGTGCCAGCAGTGACCCTACGGGACAGAAAGAGACCCAGTACTTC.